This TCR beta chain was recorded in a study of blood T cells in healthy people across ages. Overall study findings and caveats: Calculation of diversity from one million T cells yielded estimates considered to be underestimates. Fewer expanded clones and more diversity marked long-lived versus aged donors.

The V and J ends lost 1 base and 9 bases respectively, with 13 bases between them. CDR1 and CDR2 (germline): MNHEY, SMNVEV (reference sequence). The CDR3 totals 14 residues. A sample-barcoded 5' primer and a J-beta primer mix were used in a second PCR of roughly 6 to 11 cycles. The template-switch adaptor was a 5' adaptor with 12 random nucleotides. It tagged each cDNA molecule. Sequencing recovered at least 2.5 million CDR3-containing paired-end reads from each sample. TCRdb called the 5' RACE reads again in MiXCR, with one record for every CDR3 protein. This table holds just over 1 million distinct CDR3 sequences, roughly 45% found once. The sample holds a few counts of this clonotype. Its antigen is as yet unknown.

Input material: blood. The clonotype originates from a woman aged 60 to 75 in good health. This sequence joins TRBV27 and TRBJ2-1, with D maybe TRBD1 (6 bases). The CDR3: CASSLLGAGGEQFF. The CDR3 DNA reads TGTGCCAGCAGTTTATTGGGGGCGGGTGGTGAGCAGTTCTTC.